One sample yielded the 23 T cell receptor beta chains listed below, sequenced in a study of CD4 T cells in relation to SARS-CoV-2 and coronaviruses. For these receptors, no antigen is known. Libraries were prepared by immunoSEQ multiplex PCR; TCRdb keeps only in-frame clonotypes and omits some of them. In the table there are 35,000 to 40,000 clones, under 80% of which are singletons. The specimen sequenced was memory CD4+ T cells from PBMCs, cultured in vitro. The receptors derive from an adult with COVID-19.

The V and J genes are TRBV27 and TRBJ2-3, with TRBD1 matching 8 bases. Germline assignment: CDR1 MNHEY and CDR2 SMNVEV (reference sequence). The CDR3 covers 14 residues. The V gene end was trimmed by 6 bases and the J gene end by 2 bases; junction bases not matched to a gene: 4. CDR3 nucleotides: TGTGCCAGCAGGGAGACAGGGGACACAGATACGCAGTATTTT. It yields the protein CASRETGDTDTQYF.

The rearrangement joins TRBV5-1 to TRBJ2-2, with D perhaps matching TRBD2 (6 bases). The CDR3 totals 16 residues. Germline loops: CDR1 SGHRS, CDR2 YFSETQ. Trimming took 4 bases from V and 3 from J, leaving 16 bases between them. The CDR3 reads CASSHSETRHTGELFF. The CDR3 DNA sequence: TGCGCCAGCAGCCACAGCGAGACTAGACACACCGGGGAGCTGTTTTTT.

This clone was seen more than once but under ten times. This chain links TRBV2 with TRBJ2-2; 7 nucleotides align to TRBD1. V dropped 6 bases and J dropped 1; count of bases not matched to a gene: 2. This CDR3 is built from 14 residues. Germline assignment: CDR1 SNHLY and CDR2 FYNNEI. CDR3 in amino acids: CASSTGVNTGELFF. The CDR3 DNA is TGTGCCAGCAGCACAGGGGTGAACACCGGGGAGCTGTTTTTT.

The chain carries TRBV18 and TRBJ2-7; D is uncertain. The CDR3 sequence is 15 residues long. Looked up from germline, CDR1 is KGHSH and CDR2 is LQKENI. Between the trimmed V and J ends, which lost 6 bases and 3 bases, there was a span of 18 bases. In nucleotides, the CDR3 is TGTGCCAGCTCGCGCTTGCGGAGCCAAGGCTACGAGCAGTACTTC. Protein sequence: CASSRLRSQGYEQYF.

The gene calls are TRBV9 and TRBJ2-2; D uncertain. This CDR3 comprises 13 residues. Germline V gene data show CDR1 as SGDLS and CDR2 as YYNGEE. V was cut by 0 bases and J by 4 bases, with 4 bases left in between. In DNA, the CDR3 is TGTGCCAGCAGCGTAGGTGGCACCGGGGAGCTGTTTTTT. This encodes CASSVGGTGELFF.

The V gene is TRBV28, the J gene TRBJ2-3; 8 bases fit TRBD2. V lost 3 bases to trimming and J lost 3 bases; unmatched junction nucleotides: 5. CDR3 length: 15 residues. The germline V gene has CDR1 MDHEN and CDR2 SYDVKM. The DNA for the CDR3 is TGTGCCAGCAGTTTGAGGGGACTAGTTACAGATACGCAGTATTTT. Encoded protein: CASSLRGLVTDTQYF. The full variable domain, its missing parts supplied by reference TRBV28 and TRBJ2-3, is DVKVTQSSRYLVKRTGEKVFLECVQDMDHENMFWYRQDPGLGLRLIYFSYDVKMKEKGDIPEGYSVSREKKERFSLILESASTNQTSMYLCASSLRGLVTDTQYFGPGTRLTVL.

This clone was seen a single time. The rearrangement links TRBV19 to TRBJ1-1; D ambiguous. The ends were cut back, 6 bases at V and 2 bases at J, with 10 bases in the middle. The CDR3 has 13 amino acids. Germline CDR1 LNHDA, CDR2 SQIVND (reference sequence). The CDR3 coding sequence is TGTGCCAGTAGCCTGCCAAGAAACACTGAAGCTTTCTTT. It translates to CASSLPRNTEAFF.

This chain uses TRBV28 with TRBJ2-7, with D possibly matching TRBD1 (5 bases). CDR3 length: 17 residues. The V and J ends lost 4 bases and 4 bases respectively, with 23 bases between them. Germline CDR1 is MDHEN and CDR2 is SYDVKM. DNA for the CDR3: TGTGCCAGCAGTTACGCGTTGATCGCAGGGAATCCTTACGAGCAGTACTTC. Translation: CASSYALIAGNPYEQYF.

The chain joins TRBV5-1 to TRBJ1-1, with unresolved D. CDR1 SGHRS and CDR2 YFSETQ come from the germline V gene. V was clipped by 3 bases and J by 0 bases, with 12 bases between them. The CDR3 is made up of 15 amino acids. The CDR3 region has the DNA TGCGCCAGCAGCTGGGCCTGGGAGGTGAACACTGAAGCTTTCTTT. This codes for CASSWAWEVNTEAFF. Variable domain in full (rest from reference TRBV5-1 and TRBJ1-1): KAGVTQTPRYLIKTRGQQVTLSCSPISGHRSVSWYQQTPGQGLQFLFEYFSETQRNKGNFPGRFSGRQFSNSRSEMNVSTLELGDSALYLCASSWAWEVNTEAFFGQGTRLTVV.

This clone has only a few counts. This sequence joins TRBV6-5 and TRBJ2-7; D unresolved. The germline V gene encodes CDR1 MNHEY and CDR2 SVGAGI. Trimming left V 6 bases short and J 7 bases short, with 19 bases between. The CDR3 covers 14 residues. CDR3 nucleotides: TGTGCCAGCAGCAACCTAGGAAGGTATGGTGAGCAGTACTTC. It encodes CASSNLGRYGEQYF.

The chain employs TRBV5-6 and TRBJ1-1; D gene ambiguous. V was shortened by 0 bases and J by 0 bases, with 6 bases between the two germline ends. The CDR3 is made up of 14 amino acids. Germline V CDR1 and CDR2: SGHDT, YYEEEE. CDR3 coding DNA: TGTGCCAGCAGCTTGGTCACATTGAACACTGAAGCTTTCTTT. This encodes CASSLVTLNTEAFF. The full variable domain, with the rest looked up from reference TRBV5-6 and TRBJ1-1, is DAGVTQSPTHLIKTRGQQVTLRCSPKSGHDTVSWYQQALGQGPQFIFQYYEEEERQRGNFPDRFSGHQFPNYSSELNVNALLLGDSALYLCASSLVTLNTEAFFGQGTRLTVV.

This chain uses TRBV5-1 with TRBJ2-7; D is tentatively TRBD1 or TRBD2 (6 bases each). This CDR3 contains 14 residues. Trimming removed 0 bases at V and 4 bases at J, with 11 bases between. CDR1 is SGHRS and CDR2 is YFSETQ in the germline V gene. CDR3 nucleotide sequence: TGCGCCAGCAGCTTGGGGGGGGCGGGGTACGAGCAGTACTTC. This gives the protein CASSLGGAGYEQYF.

The chain couples TRBV18 to TRBJ1-1; D possibly corresponds to TRBD1 (6 bases). From germline, CDR1 is KGHSH and CDR2 LQKENI. V lost 4 bases and J 7 bases, leaving 13 bases between the germline ends. The CDR3 consists of 13 residues. CDR3 sequence: CASSQQGQSEAFF. In DNA, the CDR3 is TGTGCCAGCTCACAACAAGGACAGAGTGAAGCTTTCTTT.

This chain connects TRBV19 to TRBJ2-5, with D perhaps matching TRBD2 (5 bases). Per germline, CDR1 LNHDA and CDR2 SQIVND (reference sequence). Trimming took off 7 bases at V and 5 bases at J, with 20 bases between the two ends. This CDR3 spans 15 amino acids. CDR3: CASTPFVPQRETQYF. The CDR3 coding sequence is TGTGCCAGTACCCCATTCGTACCCCAGCGGGAGACCCAGTACTTC.

The chain employs TRBV23-1 and TRBJ2-3; TRBD2 aligns across 13 bases. TRBV23-1 is an ORF for which the function is uncertain. V was clipped by 0 bases and J by 3 bases; unmatched bases: 6. The CDR3 loop spans 18 amino acids. The CDR3 nucleotides read TGCGCCAGCAGTCAATCTTCCCTGACTAGCGGGAGGACAGATACGCAGTATTTT. Translation gives CASSQSSLTSGRTDTQYF.

This clone occurred a few times. This chain links TRBV7-9 with TRBJ2-7; D not resolved. The CDR3 covers 14 residues. Trimming took 2 bases from V and 6 from J, leaving 14 bases between them. CDR1 SEHNR and CDR2 FQNEAQ come from the germline V gene (reference sequence). The CDR3 loop is CASSLNSGSPEQYF. The CDR3 DNA follows: TGTGCCAGCAGCTTAAACTCAGGTTCACCCGAGCAGTACTTC.

V gene TRBV3-1 (or the pseudogene TRBV3-2) combines with J gene TRBJ2-3, with a weak D call TRBD1 (5 bases). This CDR3 spans 16 amino acids. Germline V CDR1 and CDR2: LGHDT, YNNKEL (reference sequence). V lost 1 base and J 1 base, leaving 12 bases between the germline ends. CDR3 sequence (DNA): TGTGCCAGCAGCCAAGCACCGGGCAGGGGCACAGATACGCAGTATTTT. This gives the protein CASSQAPGRGTDTQYF.

The J gene is TRBJ1-2, the V gene TRBV30; TRBD1 agrees at 9 bases. CDR1 and CDR2 from the germline V gene are GTSNPN and SVGIG (reference sequence). This CDR3 is built from 13 residues. Trimming at V came to 0 bases and at J to 5 bases, leaving 1 base not matched to a gene. CDR3 loop: CAWSVQGAYGYTF. As DNA, the CDR3 is TGTGCCTGGAGTGTACAGGGGGCGTATGGCTACACCTTC. Full variable domain (outside the CDR3, taken from reference TRBV30 and TRBJ1-2): SQTIHQWPATLVQPVGSPLSLECTVEGTSNPNLYWYRQAAGRGLQLLFYSVGIGQISSEVPQNLSASRPQDRQFILSSKKLLLSDSGFYLCAWSVQGAYGYTFGSGTRLTVV.

Written as DNA, the CDR3 is TGTGCCAGCAGCTCCAGACTAGCGGGAACCGCCGGGGAGCTGTTTTTT. Its translation is CASSSRLAGTAGELFF. The V and J genes are TRBV5-4 and TRBJ2-2; 11 bases map to TRBD2. V gave up 3 bases and J gave up 6 bases; unmatched junction bases: 7. CDR3 length: 16 amino acids. The germline V gene encodes CDR1 SGHNT and CDR2 YYREEE (reference sequence). Together with reference TRBV5-4 and TRBJ2-2, the CDR3 gives the full variable domain: ETGVTQSPTHLIKTRGQQVTLRCSSQSGHNTVSWYQQALGQGPQFIFQYYREEENGRGNFPPRFSGLQFPNYSSELNVNALELDDSALYLCASSSRLAGTAGELFFGEGSRLTVL.

The chain links TRBV28 to TRBJ1-3; D ambiguous. Germline-derived CDR1 and CDR2 are MDHEN and SYDVKM. The germline V and J ends were trimmed by 3 bases and 0 bases, with 9 bases remaining between them. This CDR3 contains 15 residues. CDR3 DNA sequence: TGTGCCAGCAGTTTCGGACGGCTCTCTGGAAACACCATATATTTT. It yields the protein CASSFGRLSGNTIYF.

This clone appeared a single time. This chain joins TRBV3-1 (or the pseudogene TRBV3-2) and TRBJ1-5, with TRBD1 identical over 7 bases. The CDR3 is 15 amino acids. CDR1 is LGHDT, CDR2 YNNKEL, per germline (reference sequence). Germline trimming cut 3 bases from V and 3 bases from J; bases unmatched to any gene: 5. The CDR3 sequence: CASSHHGTANQPQHF. The CDR3 DNA follows: TGTGCCAGCAGCCATCACGGGACAGCCAATCAGCCCCAGCATTTT.

The chain recombines TRBV24-1 with TRBJ2-3; either TRBD1 or TRBD2 may supply D (5 bases each). CDR1 KGHDR and CDR2 SFDVKD come from the germline V gene. This CDR3 contains 17 residues. The V end lost 4 bases, the J end lost 0 bases, and 16 bases lay between the germline ends. CDR3 loop: CATSDPEGGHSTDTQYF. The CDR3 DNA follows: TGTGCCACCAGTGACCCCGAAGGAGGACATAGCACAGATACGCAGTATTTT.

The J gene is TRBJ2-6, the V gene TRBV14; no clear D. Germline CDR1 and CDR2: SGHDN and FVKESK. V dropped 3 bases and J dropped 1 base, with 16 bases sitting between them. This CDR3 has 18 amino acids. Here the CDR3 reads CASSQYASPNSGANVLTF. As DNA, the CDR3 is TGTGCCAGCAGCCAGTACGCGTCTCCCAATTCTGGGGCCAACGTCCTGACTTTC.